This record looks at one TCR beta chain sequence and its context. Going by frequency alone, this clonotype is medium-sized (0.01 to 0.1%); a count is unavailable. Its antigen target is currently unknown. From the germline V gene, CDR1 is MNHEY and CDR2 is SVGEGT. Including the terminal cysteine and phenylalanine, the CDR3 comprises 15 residues. The nucleotide record is missing. The data originate from a study of monozygotic twins with inflammatory bowel disease (dated by TCRdb to about 2019). About the study as a whole: In total, about 30 monozygotic twin pairs made up the full study: 19 Danish pairs, all IBD-discordant, plus nine German pairs, of which four were IBD-concordant and five were IBD-discordant. The search for disease-associated traits relied mainly on comparing, within discordant pairs, IBD patients with their genetically identical healthy co-twins. Each individual had, on average, about 151 000 unique TCRalpha sequences and 181 000 unique TCRbeta sequences available for analysis. The paper's findings and limits, for the study overall: Background noise and inter-individual variability may have been introduced into the repertoires by the differing immunosuppressive treatments among patients. Distinction between different T cell subtypes could not be achieved in the analysis. Compared with healthy twins, IBD patients had fewer clonotypes in common with other individuals, a difference most pronounced in patients showing signs of disease activity. No single strong signal or clonotype linked to IBD turned up in the results, so the idea that one exists was not supported. Repertoire similarity did not differ between concordant and discordant twins, which could be due to limited statistical power. TCRbeta repertoire diversity, by inverse Simpson index, was decreased in IBD patients compared with their healthy co-twins.

A roughly 2.5 ml peripheral blood sample was drawn into PAXgene tubes per donor and stored at -80°C. Total RNA was isolated from whole blood with the PAXgene blood miRNA kit on an automated QIAcube, without T cell sorting. Peripheral blood from monozygotic twin pairs, either concordant or discordant for inflammatory bowel disease, underwent deep TCRalpha and TCRbeta repertoire profiling that used unique molecular barcoding. For every twin pair, smoking habits were documented, and each individual was categorised as a current, former or never smoker. The protocol used for the library was 5' RACE. For each TCR library, 3,000 to 4,000 ng of total RNA was used. For each sample, cDNA synthesis was carried out in eight separate reactions using SMARTScribe reverse transcriptase. During cDNA synthesis, unique molecular identifiers containing a 6-nucleotide sample barcode were introduced by template switching. TCRalpha and TCRbeta cDNA was amplified by two nested PCRs of around 15 and 9 cycles, with bead purification after each PCR. Before amplification, the cDNA was treated with uracil DNA-glycosylase and purified using the QIAquick PCR purification kit. The second PCR was the step at which Illumina TruSeq-compatible adapters and sample-specific barcodes were added. Library quality and concentration were checked on TapeStation and Qubit, and libraries were pooled at about 5 ng each. The pooled libraries were sequenced with 2 x 100 bp reads and custom sequencing primers on an Illumina HiSeq2500 single-index Rapid Run. Per the source publication's procedure: UMI-based consensus assembly with MiGEC version 1.2.6 was used to correct PCR and sequencing errors. MiXCR version 2.1.1 was used for V(D)J alignment, clonotype assembly and CDR3 extraction. To normalise gene usage, clonotype sharing and MAIT/NKT TCR abundance, the analysis used the top 1000, 10 000 and 20 000 clonotypes per sample. After downsampling to 27 000 UMIs, diversity was calculated as the inverse Simpson index using the vegan R package. Paired Mann-Whitney U tests were applied to discordant twin pairs, with Benjamini-Hochberg correction for multiple testing. With the reads reprocessed by TCRdb, a single entry stands for each CDR3 protein sequence and no DNA is reported. The V and J calls were not made by the authors but by TCRdb's processing. This sample's table carries over 200,000 distinct CDR3 sequences. The ten largest make up 1.5% to 2% of the sample.

Rearrangement joined TRBV6-2 or TRBV6-3 to TRBJ1-5; the D call of TRBD1 rests on TCRdb alone, since no DNA is present to check it. This receptor was identified in a human donor with ulcerative colitis or Crohn's disease, or a healthy co-twin of an affected twin (not recorded which). Sequencing used blood. The CDR3 sequence is CASSPQGASNQPQHF.